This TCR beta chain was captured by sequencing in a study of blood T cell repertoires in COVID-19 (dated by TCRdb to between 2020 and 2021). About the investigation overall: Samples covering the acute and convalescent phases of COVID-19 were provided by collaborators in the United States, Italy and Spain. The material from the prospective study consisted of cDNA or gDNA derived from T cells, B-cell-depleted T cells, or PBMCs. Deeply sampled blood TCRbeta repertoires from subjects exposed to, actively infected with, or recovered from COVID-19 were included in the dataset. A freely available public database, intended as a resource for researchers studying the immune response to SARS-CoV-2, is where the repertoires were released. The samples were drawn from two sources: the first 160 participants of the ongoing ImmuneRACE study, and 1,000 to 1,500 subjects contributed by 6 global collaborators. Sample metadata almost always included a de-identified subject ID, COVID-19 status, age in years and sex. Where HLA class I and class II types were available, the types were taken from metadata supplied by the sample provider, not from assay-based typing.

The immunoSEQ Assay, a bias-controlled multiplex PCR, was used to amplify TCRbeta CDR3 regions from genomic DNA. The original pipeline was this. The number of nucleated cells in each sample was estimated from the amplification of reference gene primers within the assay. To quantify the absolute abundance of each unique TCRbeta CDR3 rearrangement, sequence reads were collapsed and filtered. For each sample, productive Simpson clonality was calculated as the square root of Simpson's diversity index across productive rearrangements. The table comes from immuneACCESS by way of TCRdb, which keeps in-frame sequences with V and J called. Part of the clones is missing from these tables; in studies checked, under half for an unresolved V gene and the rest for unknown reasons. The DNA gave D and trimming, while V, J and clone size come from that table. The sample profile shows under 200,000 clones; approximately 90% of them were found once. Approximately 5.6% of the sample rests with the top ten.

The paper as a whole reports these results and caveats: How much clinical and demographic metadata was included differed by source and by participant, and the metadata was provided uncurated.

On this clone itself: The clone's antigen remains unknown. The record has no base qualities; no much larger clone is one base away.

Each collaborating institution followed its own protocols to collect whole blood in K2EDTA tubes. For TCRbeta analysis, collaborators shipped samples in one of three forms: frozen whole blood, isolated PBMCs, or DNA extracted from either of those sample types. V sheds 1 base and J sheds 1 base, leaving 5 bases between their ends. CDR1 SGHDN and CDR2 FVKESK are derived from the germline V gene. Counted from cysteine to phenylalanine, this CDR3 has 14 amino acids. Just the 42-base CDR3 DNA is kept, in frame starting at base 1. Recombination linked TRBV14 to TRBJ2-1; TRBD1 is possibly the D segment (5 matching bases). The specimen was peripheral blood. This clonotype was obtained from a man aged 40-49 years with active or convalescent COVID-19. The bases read TGTGCCAGCAGCCAAGGACAGTCCTACAATGAGCAGTTCTTC. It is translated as CASSQGQSYNEQFF.